This T cell receptor beta chain came from a study of cytomegalovirus exposure and HLA in healthy donors. Overall study findings and caveats: An Asian-associated ancestry cluster reportedly showed fewer N-insertions than the approximately 630-donor mean in a later analysis. When the data were analyzed later, several of the most significant clusters appeared to be linked to common viral pathogens.

13 Jbeta primers and 60 Vbeta primers were used for the PCR. Method: immunoSEQ multiplex PCR; TCRdb's copy keeps in-frame clones and lacks some. The profile shows 270,000 or so clones, about nine tenths of them singletons. Regarding this clone: Its target is not known.

The CDR3 length is 15 residues. Germline V gene data show CDR1 as SGHTA and CDR2 as FQGNSA. V shed 1 base, J shed 2 bases, and the junction held 3 bases outside the gene matches. This rearrangement joins TRBV7-2 to TRBJ2-3; 7 bases are a match to TRBD2. This TCR came from a man between 40 and 49 years old in good health and CMV-seropositive. The sequenced sample consisted of PBMCs. CDR3 amino acids: CASSLVGRTTDTQYF. The CDR3 nucleotides are TGTGCCAGCAGCTTAGTCGGGAGGACCACAGATACGCAGTATTTT.